This T cell receptor beta chain was retrieved from a study of OX40 agonist ivuxolimab in advanced cancers. Profiled with immunoSEQ multiplex PCR; TCRdb holds only in-frame clones, not every one. The sample holds approximately 76,000 clones, around 94% seen once. The V and J ends lost 2 bases and 5 bases respectively, with 10 bases between them. The CDR3 is made up of 14 amino acids. Germline lookup yields CDR1 SGHNT and CDR2 YENEEA. The TCR originated in an adult with an advanced solid tumor such as melanoma, head and neck, liver or kidney cancer. This rearrangement joins TRBV11-3 to TRBJ2-1; D unresolved. The sequenced sample was CD4+ or CD8+ T cells sorted from blood, obtained in a trial of the OX40 agonist ivuxolimab. The CDR3 is CASSLYRPDNEQFF. The CDR3 DNA reads TGTGCCAGCAGCTTATACCGGCCCGACAATGAGCAGTTCTTC. Combining the CDR3 with reference TRBV11-3 and TRBJ2-1 gives the whole variable domain EAGVVQSPRYKIIEKKQPVAFWCNPISGHNTLYWYLQNLGQGPELLIRYENEEAVDDSQLPKDRFSAERLKGVDSTLKIQPAELGDSAVYLCASSLYRPDNEQFFGPGTRLTVL.